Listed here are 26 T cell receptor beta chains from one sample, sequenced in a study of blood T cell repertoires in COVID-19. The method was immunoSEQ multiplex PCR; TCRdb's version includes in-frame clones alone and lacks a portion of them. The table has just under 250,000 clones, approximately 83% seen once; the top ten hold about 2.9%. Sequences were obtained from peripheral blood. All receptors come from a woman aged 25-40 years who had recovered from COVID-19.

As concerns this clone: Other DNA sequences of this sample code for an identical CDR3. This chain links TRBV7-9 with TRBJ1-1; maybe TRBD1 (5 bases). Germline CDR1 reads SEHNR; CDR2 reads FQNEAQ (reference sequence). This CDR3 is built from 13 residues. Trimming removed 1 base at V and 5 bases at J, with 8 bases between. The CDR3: CASSLEAGTEAFF. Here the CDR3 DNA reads TGTGCCAGCAGCTTAGAGGCAGGGACTGAAGCTTTCTTT.

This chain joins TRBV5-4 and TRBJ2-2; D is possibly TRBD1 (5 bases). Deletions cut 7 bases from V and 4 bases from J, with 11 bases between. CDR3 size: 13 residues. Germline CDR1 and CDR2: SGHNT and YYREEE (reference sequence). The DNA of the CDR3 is TGTGCCAGCCGGACATTTGCCACCGGGGAGCTGTTTTTT. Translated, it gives CASRTFATGELFF. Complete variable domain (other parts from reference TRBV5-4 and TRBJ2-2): ETGVTQSPTHLIKTRGQQVTLRCSSQSGHNTVSWYQQALGQGPQFIFQYYREEENGRGNFPPRFSGLQFPNYSSELNVNALELDDSALYLCASRTFATGELFFGEGSRLTVL.

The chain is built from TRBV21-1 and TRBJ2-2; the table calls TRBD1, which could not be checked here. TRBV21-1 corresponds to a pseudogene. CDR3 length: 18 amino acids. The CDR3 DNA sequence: TGTGCCAGCAGCCCACCCTACAGGGTAAGTATAGTCACCGGGGAGCTGTTTTTT. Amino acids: CASSPPYRVSIVTGELFF.

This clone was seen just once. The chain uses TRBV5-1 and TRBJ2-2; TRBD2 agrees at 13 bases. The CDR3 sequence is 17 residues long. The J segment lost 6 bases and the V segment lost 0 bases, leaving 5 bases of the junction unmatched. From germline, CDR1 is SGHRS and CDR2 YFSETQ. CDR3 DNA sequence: TGCGCCAGCAGCTTGGGACTAGCGGGGGGTATCGCCGGGGAGCTGTTTTTT. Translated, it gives CASSLGLAGGIAGELFF.

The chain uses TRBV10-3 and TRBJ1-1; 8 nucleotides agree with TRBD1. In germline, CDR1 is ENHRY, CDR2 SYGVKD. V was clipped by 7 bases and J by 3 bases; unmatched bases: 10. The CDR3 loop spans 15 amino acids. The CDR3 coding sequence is TGTGCCATCACAGACAGGGGAGGAAGGTACACTGAAGCTTTCTTT. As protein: CAITDRGGRYTEAFF.

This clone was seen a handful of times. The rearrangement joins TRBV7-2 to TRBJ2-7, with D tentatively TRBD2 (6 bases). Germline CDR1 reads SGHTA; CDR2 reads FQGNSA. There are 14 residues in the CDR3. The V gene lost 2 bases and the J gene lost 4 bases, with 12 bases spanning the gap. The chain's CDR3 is CASSLWTAGYEQYF. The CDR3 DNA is TGTGCCAGCAGCTTATGGACTGCGGGGTACGAGCAGTACTTC.

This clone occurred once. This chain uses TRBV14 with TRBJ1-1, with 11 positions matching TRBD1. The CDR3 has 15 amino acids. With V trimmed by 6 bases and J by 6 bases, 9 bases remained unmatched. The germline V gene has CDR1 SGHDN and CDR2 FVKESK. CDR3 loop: CASSSWTGGIAEAFF. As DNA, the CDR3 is TGTGCCAGCAGTTCTTGGACAGGGGGCATCGCTGAAGCTTTCTTT.

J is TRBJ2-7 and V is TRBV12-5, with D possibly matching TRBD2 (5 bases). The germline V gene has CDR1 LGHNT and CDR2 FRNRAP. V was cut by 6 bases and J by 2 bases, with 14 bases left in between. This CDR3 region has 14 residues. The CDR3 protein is CASGTFRGTYEQYF. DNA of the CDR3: TGTGCTAGTGGAACCTTTCGGGGAACCTACGAGCAGTACTTC.

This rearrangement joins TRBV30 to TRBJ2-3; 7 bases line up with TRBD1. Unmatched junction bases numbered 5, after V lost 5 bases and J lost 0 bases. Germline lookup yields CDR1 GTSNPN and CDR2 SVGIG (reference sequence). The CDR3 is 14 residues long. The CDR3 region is CAWLQGVSTDTQYF. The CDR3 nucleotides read TGTGCCTGGTTGCAGGGGGTTAGCACAGATACGCAGTATTTT.

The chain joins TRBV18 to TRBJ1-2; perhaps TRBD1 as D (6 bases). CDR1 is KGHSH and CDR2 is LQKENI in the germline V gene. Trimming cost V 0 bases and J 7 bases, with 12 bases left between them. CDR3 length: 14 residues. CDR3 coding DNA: TGTGCCAGCTCACCACCGGCGGACAGATTTGGCTACACCTTC. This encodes CASSPPADRFGYTF.

CDR3 DNA sequence: TGTGCCACCAACACGGACAGGGGAGGGGAAAAACTGTTTTTT. Encoded protein: CATNTDRGGEKLFF. The V call is TRBV15, the J call TRBJ1-4; TRBD1 aligns across 9 bases. Trimming took 7 bases from V and 8 from J; bases not matched to a gene: 8. Germline V gene sequence: CDR1 LNHNV, CDR2 YYDKDF (reference sequence). The CDR3 is made up of 14 amino acids.

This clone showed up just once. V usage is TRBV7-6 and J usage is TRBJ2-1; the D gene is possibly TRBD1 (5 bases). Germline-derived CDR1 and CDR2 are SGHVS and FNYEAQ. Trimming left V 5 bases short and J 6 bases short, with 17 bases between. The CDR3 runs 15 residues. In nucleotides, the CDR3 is TGTGCCAGCAGCCCGCCAGGGATTGAACTCAATGAGCAGTTCTTC. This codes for CASSPPGIELNEQFF.

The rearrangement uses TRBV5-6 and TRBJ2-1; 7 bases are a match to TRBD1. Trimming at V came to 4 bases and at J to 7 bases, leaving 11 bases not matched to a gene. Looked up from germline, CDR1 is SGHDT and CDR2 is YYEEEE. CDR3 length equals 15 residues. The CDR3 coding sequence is TGTGCCAGCAGCGACAGGGATGACCGCGAGAATGAGCAGTTCTTC. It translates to CASSDRDDRENEQFF.

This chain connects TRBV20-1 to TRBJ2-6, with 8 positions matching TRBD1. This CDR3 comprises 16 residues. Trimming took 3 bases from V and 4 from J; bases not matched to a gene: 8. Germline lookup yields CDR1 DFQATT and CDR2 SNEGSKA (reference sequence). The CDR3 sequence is CSASKRQGAGANVLTF. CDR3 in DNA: TGCAGTGCTAGTAAGAGGCAGGGGGCCGGGGCCAACGTCCTGACTTTC.

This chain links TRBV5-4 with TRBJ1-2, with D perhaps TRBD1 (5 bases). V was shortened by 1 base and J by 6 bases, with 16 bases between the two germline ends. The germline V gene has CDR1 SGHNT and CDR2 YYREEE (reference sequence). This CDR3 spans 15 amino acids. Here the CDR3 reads CASSLIGGESHGYTF. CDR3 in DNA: TGTGCCAGCAGCTTGATAGGAGGGGAGAGTCATGGCTACACCTTC.

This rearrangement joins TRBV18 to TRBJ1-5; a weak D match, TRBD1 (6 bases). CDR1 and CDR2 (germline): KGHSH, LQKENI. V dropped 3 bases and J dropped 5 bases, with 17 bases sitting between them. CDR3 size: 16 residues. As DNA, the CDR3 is TGTGCCAGCTCACCTGAATACGCGGGGGCGGATCAGCCCCAGCATTTT. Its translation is CASSPEYAGADQPQHF.

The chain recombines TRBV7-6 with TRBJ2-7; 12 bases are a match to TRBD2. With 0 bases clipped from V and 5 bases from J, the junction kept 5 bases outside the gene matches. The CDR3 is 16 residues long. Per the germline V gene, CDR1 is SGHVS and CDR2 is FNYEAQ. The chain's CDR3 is CASSLATSGGIHEQYF. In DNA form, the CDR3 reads TGTGCCAGCAGCTTAGCCACTAGCGGGGGGATCCACGAGCAGTACTTC.

Here the CDR3 reads CASSQTGGVPYNEQFF. In DNA form, the CDR3 reads TGTGCCAGCAGCCAAACTGGGGGGGTGCCCTACAATGAGCAGTTCTTC. The chain has TRBV14 and TRBJ2-1; TRBD2 matches at 7 bases. The CDR3 is 16 amino acids. Germline trimming cut 2 bases from V and 2 bases from J; bases unmatched to any gene: 6. Per germline, CDR1 SGHDN and CDR2 FVKESK.

DNA for the CDR3: TGCGCCAGCAGCCAATTCCGGCGGGGGGACACTGAAGCTTTCTTT. Translated: CASSQFRRGDTEAFF. V gene TRBV4-3 combines with J gene TRBJ1-1; perhaps TRBD1 as D (5 bases). V was shortened by 2 bases and J by 3 bases, with 13 bases between the two germline ends. Germline V gene lookup returns CDR1 LGHNA and CDR2 YSLEER. There are 15 residues in the CDR3.

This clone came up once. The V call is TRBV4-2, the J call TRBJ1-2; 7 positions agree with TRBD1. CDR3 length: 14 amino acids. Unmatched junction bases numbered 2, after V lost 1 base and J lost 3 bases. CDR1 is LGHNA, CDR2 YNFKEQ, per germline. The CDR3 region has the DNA TGTGCCAGCAGCCAAGGCGACAGGGACTATGGCTACACCTTC. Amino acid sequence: CASSQGDRDYGYTF.

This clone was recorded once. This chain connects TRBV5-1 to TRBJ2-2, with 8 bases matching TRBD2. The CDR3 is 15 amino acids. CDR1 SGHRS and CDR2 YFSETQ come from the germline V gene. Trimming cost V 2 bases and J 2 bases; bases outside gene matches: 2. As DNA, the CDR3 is TGCGCCAGCAGCTTTACTAGCGGCAACACCGGGGAGCTGTTTTTT. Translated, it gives CASSFTSGNTGELFF.

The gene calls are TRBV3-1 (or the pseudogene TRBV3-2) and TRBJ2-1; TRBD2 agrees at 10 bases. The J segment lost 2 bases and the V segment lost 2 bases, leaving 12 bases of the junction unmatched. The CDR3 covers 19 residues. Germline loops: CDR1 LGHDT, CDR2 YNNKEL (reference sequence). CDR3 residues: CASSQRNRLAGRTYNEQFF. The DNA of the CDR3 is TGTGCCAGCAGCCAACGCAACCGACTAGCGGGTCGGACCTACAATGAGCAGTTCTTC.

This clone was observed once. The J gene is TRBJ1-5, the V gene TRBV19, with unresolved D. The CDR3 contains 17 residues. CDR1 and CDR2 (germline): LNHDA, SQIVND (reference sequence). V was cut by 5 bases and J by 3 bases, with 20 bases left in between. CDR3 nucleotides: TGTGCCAGTAGTCCCCCCCCGGGAGGAGTTTTCAATCAGCCCCAGCATTTT. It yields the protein CASSPPPGGVFNQPQHF.

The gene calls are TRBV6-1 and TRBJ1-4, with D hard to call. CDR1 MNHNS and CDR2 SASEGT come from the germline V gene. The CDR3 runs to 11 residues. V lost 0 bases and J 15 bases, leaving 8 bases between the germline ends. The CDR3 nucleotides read TGTGCCAGCAGTGAAGCGCCCGGGATGTTTTTT. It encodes CASSEAPGMFF.

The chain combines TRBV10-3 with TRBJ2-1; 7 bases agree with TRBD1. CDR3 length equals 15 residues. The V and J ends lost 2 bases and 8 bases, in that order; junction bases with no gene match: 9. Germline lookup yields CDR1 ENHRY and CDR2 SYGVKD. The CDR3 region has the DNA TGTGCCATCAGTGAGAGGGGGCGAGGGGGCGATGAGCAGTTCTTC. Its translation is CAISERGRGGDEQFF.

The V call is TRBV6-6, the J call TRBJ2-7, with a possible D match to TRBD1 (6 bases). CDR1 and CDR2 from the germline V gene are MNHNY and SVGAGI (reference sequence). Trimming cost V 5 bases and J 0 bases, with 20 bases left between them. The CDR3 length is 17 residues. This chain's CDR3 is CASSRASIGQTSYEQYF. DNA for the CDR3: TGTGCCAGCAGTCGGGCGTCGATCGGACAGACCTCCTACGAGCAGTACTTC.